Included here is one TCR beta chain sequence, with context. V lost 4 bases, J lost 5 bases, and 7 bases stayed unmatched. This CDR3 is built from 15 residues. Germline values: CDR1 LGHNA, CDR2 YNFKEQ. This specimen belongs to a study of OX40 agonist ivuxolimab in advanced cancers. Assay used: immunoSEQ multiplex PCR; TCRdb lists only in-frame clones, some missing. The sample has approximately 89,000 clones, roughly 91% seen once. The rearrangement links TRBV4-2 to TRBJ2-5, with TRBD2 identical over 10 bases. The specimen comprised CD4+ or CD8+ T cells sorted from blood, sampled in a trial of the OX40 agonist ivuxolimab. This TCR derives from an adult with an advanced solid tumor such as melanoma, head and neck, liver or kidney cancer. The DNA of the CDR3 is TGTGCCAGCAGCCGGAGCGGGGGGGCCTCTGAGACCCAGTACTTC. Protein sequence: CASSRSGGASETQYF.